Sequencing of this T cell receptor (beta chain) was carried out in a study of blood T cell repertoires in COVID-19. Whole-study context: The origin of the acute and convalescent COVID-19 samples was the United States, Italy and Spain. T cells, B-cell-depleted T cells, or PBMCs provided the cDNA or gDNA that served as material.

The germline V gene encodes CDR1 PRHDT and CDR2 FYEKMQ (reference sequence). V lost 1 base, J lost 2 bases, and 3 bases stayed unmatched. The CDR3 sequence is 15 residues long. Clones were read by immunoSEQ multiplex PCR, and TCRdb kept only the in-frame ones, dropping some. The table shows a few hundred thousand clones, with around 86% occurring only once. Adults between roughly 18 and 95 years of age took part from 20 to 25 US areas. Cohorts were assigned according to the clinical history that participants reported. Sequencing input: PBMCs or T cells enriched from blood (not recorded which). The sequence was obtained from a middle-aged woman with acute COVID-19. The chain combines TRBV13 with TRBJ2-3; 7 bases are a match to TRBD2. The CDR3 DNA follows: TGTGCCAGCAGCTTAGTTCTAGCGGACACAGATACGCAGTATTTT. Amino acids: CASSLVLADTDTQYF. The entire variable domain, with the rest obtained from reference TRBV13 and TRBJ2-3, is as follows: AAGVIQSPRHLIKEKRETATLKCYPIPRHDTVYWYQQGPGQDPQFLISFYEKMQSDKGSIPDRFSAQQFSDYHSELNMSSLELGDSALYFCASSLVLADTDTQYFGPGTRLTVL.